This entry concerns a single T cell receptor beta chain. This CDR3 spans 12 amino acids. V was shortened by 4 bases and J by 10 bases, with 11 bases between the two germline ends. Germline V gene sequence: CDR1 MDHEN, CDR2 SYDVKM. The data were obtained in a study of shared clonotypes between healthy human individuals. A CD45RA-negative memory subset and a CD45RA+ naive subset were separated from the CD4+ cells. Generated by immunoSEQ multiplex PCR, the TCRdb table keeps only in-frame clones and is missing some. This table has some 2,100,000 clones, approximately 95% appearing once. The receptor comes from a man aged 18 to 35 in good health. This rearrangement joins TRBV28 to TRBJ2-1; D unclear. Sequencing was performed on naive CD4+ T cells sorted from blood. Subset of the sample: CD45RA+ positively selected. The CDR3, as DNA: TGTGCCAGCAGTTCGACGCCATGGGAGCAGTTCTTC. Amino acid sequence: CASSSTPWEQFF.